The T cell receptor (beta chain) under discussion was sequenced for a study of human T cells and chemical hapten exposure (dated by TCRdb to 2020 to 2022). Concerning the study at large: For sensitization, 2% DPC in acetone was applied to a roughly 2 cm by roughly 2 cm area of upper inner arm skin. Weekly therapeutic DPC doses were additionally applied to the scalp of patients throughout the roughly 23-week study period. Patch tests used Finn chambers with 0.01% DPC on the upper back, scored after 6 days by International Contact Dermatitis Research Group standards. Most of the patients in the cohort were female, and the cohort covered alopecia areata with under or over 50% scalp involvement, alopecia totalis and alopecia universalis. The libraries were sequenced as a pool, and the TCR yield per sample differed mostly because of small variations in library volumes within the pool. The study tracked peripheral blood TCR repertoire changes in vivo during primary and secondary sensitization to the hapten diphenylcyclopropenone (DPC) in alopecia patients. Blood was sampled from patients pre-sensitization (week 0) and at 2, 6 and about 24 weeks after DPC sensitization. Some 29 alopecia patients gave blood for TCR sequencing at one to four time points (pre-sensitization, 2, 6 and 24 weeks). What the work shows at the level of the full study, not this receptor alone: The number of TCRs above 1 in 1000 frequency did not change with DPC sensitization; there was no evidence of global repertoire structure alterations. Patch test score was positively correlated with the number of PT1 expanded TCRs, with significance at thresholds 8, 16 and 32 but not at 4. All patients had alopecia, a presumed autoimmune disease, so their immune response might differ from that of healthy individuals. Repeated subsampling changed both the strength of the expansion versus patch-test correlation and the threshold at which the correlation became significant. Significantly more large CDR3 similarity clusters were formed by expanded TCRs than by pre-sensitization or healthy control sets, consistent with antigen-driven responses.

On this clonotype itself: Its antigen is currently not known. It has no much larger one-base neighbor in the sample; base qualities were not kept.

V was cut back by 6 bases and J by 3 bases, leaving a gap of 20 bases between them. The CDR3 spans 17 residues, from the cysteine through the phenylalanine. The sequence is cut down to CDR3 DNA, 51 bases in frame from base 1. In the germline V gene, CDR1 corresponds to MGHRA and CDR2 to YSYEKL. Interpreted using the paper, the time point label stands for: patch test 3, about 24 weeks after DPC sensitization. The meaning of the sample's treatment or condition label: therapeutic diphenylcyclopropenone sensitization with weekly scalp DPC. At every patch-test visit, the blood draw took place before the patch test was put on. Patients were eligible if aged 18 to 70, diagnosed with alopecia and judged suitable for DPC therapy, and pregnant patients were excluded. Total RNA was extracted from unfractionated whole blood that had been collected in Tempus Blood RNA tubes. The method was RACE. The data were produced on a NextSeq 500. During library preparation, unique molecular identifiers were attached to individual cDNA molecules so that TCRs could be counted in a quantitative, reproducible way. For every blood RNA sample, sequencing covered both the TCR alpha and TCR beta chains. The original pipeline was this. The median number of TCRs per sample was approximately 93,000, ranging from about 23,224 to 690,600. V, J and CDR3 annotation of the TCR reads was performed with the Decombinator software suite. For the PS versus PT1 abundance plots, all samples were subsampled to the same number of TCRs (28,000). TCRs were defined as expanded if absent before sensitization and observed at least eight times at the 2-week time point. TCRdb reworked the public reads: Q25 trimming with fastp, MiXCR clone assembly, productive beta chains retained. Each record represents a unique CDR3 protein, reported with the most common genes and DNA among its rows. TCRdb, not the authors, supplied the V and J calls. This sample has roughly 200,000 distinct CDR3 sequences in its table, and roughly a quarter of those were observed once. The top ten clonotypes cover 2% to 2.5% of the sample.

The TCR originated in a woman aged 40 to 49 with alopecia areata. Some clones in this sample may be carry-over from other donors' samples. Recombination connected TRBV4-1 to TRBJ1-4; TRBD1 is a weak D gene call, 5 bases matching. This specimen consisted of whole blood, obtained in connection with sensitization to the hapten diphenylcyclopropenone (DPC). CDR3 region: CASSRTLRGYSNEKLFF. The DNA reads TGCGCCAGCAGTCGGACACTCCGAGGGTATTCTAATGAAAAACTGTTTTTT.